Shown below are 22 T cell receptor beta chains from a single sample sequenced in a study of cytomegalovirus exposure and HLA in healthy donors. Using immunoSEQ multiplex PCR, the repertoire was profiled, and TCRdb retains in-frame clones only, with some absent. The table shows about 140,000 clones, with 84% occurring only once. Sequenced input: PBMCs. The receptors were sampled from a woman aged 25 to 45 in good health and CMV-seronegative.

This clone was detected only once. The V gene is TRBV6-6, the J gene TRBJ2-7; tentative D call: TRBD2 (5 bases). Germline V lookup: CDR1 MNHNY, CDR2 SVGAGI (reference sequence). Trimming removed 3 bases at V and 2 bases at J, with 11 bases between. The CDR3 is 14 amino acids. This CDR3 reads CASSYLRRAYEQYF. The CDR3 nucleotides are TGTGCCAGCAGTTATCTTAGGCGGGCCTACGAGCAGTACTTC.

This rearrangement joins TRBV27 to TRBJ1-6; 10 nucleotides agree with TRBD1. The CDR3 is made up of 16 amino acids. From germline, CDR1 is MNHEY and CDR2 SMNVEV (reference sequence). Germline trimming cut 5 bases from V and 5 bases from J; bases unmatched to any gene: 6. CDR3: CASSPQTGGNNSPLHF. DNA for the CDR3: TGTGCCAGCAGTCCCCAGACAGGGGGCAATAATTCACCCCTCCACTTT.

This chain connects TRBV7-2 to TRBJ1-1, with D hard to call. The CDR3 covers 15 residues. V dropped 5 bases and J dropped 5 bases, with 18 bases sitting between them. Germline CDR1 is SGHTA and CDR2 is FQGNSA. CDR3 loop: CASSLEEGASTEAFF. The CDR3 region has the DNA TGTGCCAGCAGCCTAGAGGAGGGAGCTAGTACTGAAGCTTTCTTT.

The chain carries TRBV15 and TRBJ2-1; 7 nucleotides match TRBD1. V shed 5 bases and J 6 bases; nucleotides not matched to a gene: 7. This CDR3 is built from 14 residues. Germline assignment: CDR1 LNHNV and CDR2 YYDKDF (reference sequence). CDR3 DNA: TGTGCCACCAGCGTCGGGACAGTCAGCAATGAGCAGTTCTTC. This gives the protein CATSVGTVSNEQFF.

The genes are TRBV10-3 and TRBJ1-3; D uncertain. This CDR3 has 18 amino acids. V shed 0 bases and J shed 0 bases, with 15 bases lying between them. Germline V CDR1 and CDR2: ENHRY, SYGVKD. The CDR3 here is CAISESWIGVRSGNTIYF. CDR3 sequence (DNA): TGTGCCATCAGTGAGTCGTGGATCGGGGTGCGCTCTGGAAACACCATATATTTT.

The chain recombines TRBV5-1 with TRBJ2-2; 8 positions match TRBD1. The germline gives CDR1 SGHRS, CDR2 YFSETQ. V dropped 3 bases and J dropped 3; count of bases not matched to a gene: 4. The CDR3 covers 15 residues. In nucleotides, the CDR3 is TGCGCCAGCAGCTACACGACAGGGGACACCGGGGAGCTGTTTTTT. This encodes CASSYTTGDTGELFF.

This clone has a single count. The CDR3 region has the DNA TGTGCCAGCAGCCCCTACAGGGGTGAAGCTTTCTTT. Translated: CASSPYRGEAFF. V is TRBV11-2 and J is TRBJ1-1, with 7 bases that match TRBD1. The germline CDR1 and CDR2 sequences are SGHAT and FQNNGV. CDR3 length: 12 amino acids. V trimming: 5 bases; J trimming: 7 bases; junction bases outside the gene matches: 4.

The chain links TRBV2 to TRBJ1-1; D remains ambiguous. There are 14 residues in the CDR3. V was cut by 9 bases and J by 0 bases, with 14 bases left in between. CDR1 SNHLY and CDR2 FYNNEI come from the germline V gene. This chain's CDR3 is CARNLDSVNTEAFF. CDR3 nucleotide sequence: TGTGCCAGGAATCTGGACTCTGTGAACACTGAAGCTTTCTTT.

This rearrangement joins TRBV27 to TRBJ1-2; D is uncertain. This CDR3 has 14 residues. The V gene's germline CDR1 is MNHEY and CDR2 SMNVEV (reference sequence). Trimming took off 2 bases at V and 9 bases at J, with 16 bases between the two ends. The CDR3 loop reads CASSLRQDRGSYTF. The DNA of the CDR3 is TGTGCCAGCAGTTTACGGCAGGATCGGGGTAGCTACACCTTC.

A single count supports this clone. The J gene is TRBJ1-4, the V gene TRBV5-6; 8 bases are a match to TRBD1. The ends lost 2 bases at V and 6 bases at J; junction bases unmatched: 6. This CDR3 is built from 15 residues. Germline V gene lookup returns CDR1 SGHDT and CDR2 YYEEEE. The DNA for the CDR3 is TGTGCCAGCAGCTTCCTCAGGGGGCATGATGAAAAACTGTTTTTT. This codes for CASSFLRGHDEKLFF.

CDR3: CASSLGGGAREKLFF. The CDR3 DNA reads TGTGCCAGCAGCTTAGGAGGAGGTGCGAGGGAAAAACTGTTTTTT. V gene TRBV11-2 combines with J gene TRBJ1-4; D ambiguous. Trimming stripped 1 base from V and 8 bases from J, with 14 bases between. Germline V gene data show CDR1 as SGHAT and CDR2 as FQNNGV. CDR3 size: 15 residues.

This clone was detected only once. V and J are TRBV29-1 and TRBJ2-7; tentatively, D is TRBD1 (6 bases). CDR3 length: 14 amino acids. Trimming shortened V by 2 bases and J by 5 bases, and 16 bases separated the two germline ends. Per germline, CDR1 SQVTM and CDR2 ANQGSEA. CDR3 sequence reads: CSVEPTGSPHEQYF. The DNA of the CDR3 is TGCAGCGTTGAACCCACAGGGAGTCCGCACGAGCAGTACTTC.

This clone appeared a single time. The chain recombines TRBV30 with TRBJ1-2, with D possibly TRBD1 on 5 matching bases. The CDR3 consists of 15 residues. Germline V gene sequence: CDR1 GTSNPN, CDR2 SVGIG (reference sequence). Trimming stripped 2 bases from V and 11 bases from J, with 24 bases between. This chain's CDR3 is CAWSPRWRPGGGYTF. DNA of the CDR3: TGTGCCTGGAGTCCTCGATGGAGGCCCGGGGGGGGGTACACCTTC.

The V call is TRBV4-2, the J call TRBJ1-6; the match to TRBD1 covers 7 bases. Germline CDR1 LGHNA, CDR2 YNFKEQ. With 0 bases clipped from V and 7 bases from J, the junction kept 6 bases outside the gene matches. The CDR3 is made up of 16 amino acids. In DNA form, the CDR3 reads TGTGCCAGCAGCCAAGATCAGGGACAGCCGAATTCACCCCTCCACTTT. It translates to CASSQDQGQPNSPLHF.

This chain uses TRBV7-2 with TRBJ2-7; 8 bases are a match to TRBD1. Trimming took 5 bases from V and 2 from J; bases not matched to a gene: 5. Germline lookup yields CDR1 SGHTA and CDR2 FQGNSA. The CDR3 extends over 14 amino acids. The CDR3 protein is CASSRDRWAYEQYF. The CDR3 nucleotides are TGTGCCAGCAGCCGGGACAGGTGGGCCTACGAGCAGTACTTC. Together with reference TRBV7-2 and TRBJ2-7, the CDR3 gives the full variable domain: GAGVSQSPSNKVTEKGKDVELRCDPISGHTALYWYRQSLGQGLEFLIYFQGNSAPDKSGLPSDRFSAERTGGSVSTLTIQRTQQEDSAVYLCASSRDRWAYEQYFGPGTRLTVT.

The genes are TRBV5-1 and TRBJ2-5; 8 bases map to TRBD2. CDR1 is SGHRS, CDR2 YFSETQ, per germline. The CDR3 totals 17 residues. The V segment lost 3 bases and the J segment 2 bases; nucleotides outside the gene matches: 12. The CDR3 DNA reads TGCGCCAGCAGCTACGGCGGGGGGCCAAACAGACAAGAGACCCAGTACTTC. Its translation: CASSYGGGPNRQETQYF.

The chain combines TRBV15 with TRBJ2-7, with D possibly TRBD1 on 7 matching bases. The germline V gene encodes CDR1 LNHNV and CDR2 YYDKDF (reference sequence). With 1 base removed from V and 1 base from J, the gap between germline ends came to 23 bases. CDR3 length: 19 amino acids. The CDR3 region is CATSRAPPQTGSGSYEQYF. CDR3 nucleotide sequence: TGTGCCACCAGCAGAGCACCCCCACAGACAGGGAGCGGGTCCTACGAGCAGTACTTC.

V usage is TRBV10-3 and J usage is TRBJ2-7; 11 bases fit TRBD1. CDR1 is ENHRY and CDR2 is SYGVKD in the germline V gene. The CDR3 runs to 16 residues. The trim removed 0 bases at V and 7 bases at J, leaving 8 bases unmatched. The CDR3 loop is CAISESPGQGAGEQYF. In nucleotides, the CDR3 is TGTGCCATCAGTGAGTCCCCCGGACAGGGGGCGGGGGAGCAGTACTTC.

This sequence joins TRBV11-3 and TRBJ2-1, with 8 bases that match TRBD1. Germline V gives CDR1 SGHNT, CDR2 YENEEA. The CDR3 spans 16 residues. J lost 5 bases, V lost 3 bases, and 9 bases had no gene match. The CDR3 is CASSFTLEGQDNEQFF. CDR3 nucleotide sequence: TGTGCCAGCAGCTTCACGCTCGAGGGACAGGACAATGAGCAGTTCTTC.

The rearrangement links TRBV7-2 to TRBJ1-4; TRBD1 is a possible D gene (5 bases). Germline V CDR1 and CDR2: SGHTA, FQGNSA. This CDR3 contains 16 residues. The V gene lost 5 bases and the J gene lost 8 bases, with 21 bases spanning the gap. CDR3 loop: CASSTQNAGLREKLFF. DNA of the CDR3: TGTGCCAGCAGCACCCAGAACGCGGGACTTAGGGAAAAACTGTTTTTT. Full variable domain (outside the CDR3, taken from reference TRBV7-2 and TRBJ1-4): GAGVSQSPSNKVTEKGKDVELRCDPISGHTALYWYRQSLGQGLEFLIYFQGNSAPDKSGLPSDRFSAERTGGSVSTLTIQRTQQEDSAVYLCASSTQNAGLREKLFFGSGTQLSVL.

The chain carries TRBV28 and TRBJ1-6; 7 bases agree with TRBD1. V lost 3 bases to trimming and J lost 4 bases; unmatched junction nucleotides: 6. The CDR3 extends over 16 amino acids. The V gene's germline CDR1 is MDHEN and CDR2 SYDVKM. CDR3 residues: CASSFRGRQYNSPLHF. For the CDR3, the DNA is TGTGCCAGCAGTTTTAGGGGGCGCCAATATAATTCACCCCTCCACTTT.

This rearrangement joins TRBV7-2 to TRBJ2-2; 9 bases are a match to TRBD2. CDR1 and CDR2 (germline): SGHTA, FQGNSA. V shed 1 base and J 5 bases; nucleotides not matched to a gene: 5. The CDR3 is 16 amino acids. The CDR3 nucleotides are TGTGCCAGCAGCTTAGTGGGCGGGGGGGCGACCGGGGAGCTGTTTTTT. Its translation: CASSLVGGGATGELFF.